These 12 T cell receptor beta chains share one sample of origin, sequenced in a study of cytomegalovirus exposure and HLA in healthy donors. Primers included in the PCR were 60 Vbeta and 13 Jbeta primers. Measured with immunoSEQ multiplex PCR; TCRdb has only the in-frame clones, and not every one. The table lists 85,000 to 130,000 clones, about 81% of them singletons. What was sequenced was PBMCs. These receptors were taken from a male donor in good health and CMV-seropositive.

The CDR3 DNA reads TGCGCCAGCAGCTTGACTAGCGGGAGGGGAGAGACCCAGTACTTC. Protein sequence: CASSLTSGRGETQYF. The V gene is TRBV5-1, the J gene TRBJ2-5; 13 bases align to TRBD2. V shed 1 base and J 4 bases; nucleotides not matched to a gene: 1. The germline V gene has CDR1 SGHRS and CDR2 YFSETQ. The CDR3 contains 15 residues.

The chain uses TRBV30 and TRBJ2-7; D remains unclear. Per the germline V gene, CDR1 is GTSNPN and CDR2 is SVGIG (reference sequence). V gave up 1 base and J gave up 13 bases, with 14 bases separating them. The CDR3 totals 11 residues. The CDR3: CAWSASTRSYF. The DNA of the CDR3 is TGTGCCTGGAGTGCGAGTACGAGGTCCTACTTC.

This CDR3 is CASTGTYGYTF. CDR3 coding DNA: TGTGCCAGCACAGGAACCTATGGCTACACCTTC. The chain uses TRBV7-9 and TRBJ1-2; no clear D gene. The germline V and J ends were trimmed by 7 bases and 4 bases, with 7 bases remaining between them. Germline CDR1 and CDR2: SEHNR and FQNEAQ (reference sequence). This CDR3 spans 11 amino acids.

The chain joins TRBV29-1 to TRBJ2-2; weak D call: TRBD2 (6 bases). The CDR3 covers 11 residues. Germline-derived CDR1 and CDR2 are SQVTM and ANQGSEA. With 6 bases removed from V and 6 bases from J, the gap between germline ends came to 8 bases. CDR3 loop: CSVGGPGELFF. The CDR3 coding sequence is TGCAGCGTCGGGGGACCCGGGGAGCTGTTTTTT.

The rearrangement joins TRBV18 to TRBJ1-5; D is uncertain. Trimming stripped 2 bases from V and 6 bases from J, with 11 bases between. Looked up from germline, CDR1 is KGHSH and CDR2 is LQKENI. CDR3 length equals 14 residues. The CDR3 sequence is CASSPWQVGQPQHF. DNA of the CDR3: TGTGCCAGCTCACCATGGCAGGTGGGTCAGCCCCAGCATTTT.

The V call is TRBV5-1, the J call TRBJ1-1; D possibly corresponds to TRBD1 (6 bases). The CDR3 is 14 residues long. CDR1 and CDR2 (germline): SGHRS, YFSETQ. V lost 2 bases to trimming and J lost 6 bases, with 14 bases between them. Here the CDR3 reads CASSLQGLNAEAFF. For the CDR3, the DNA is TGCGCCAGCAGCTTACAGGGTCTTAACGCTGAAGCTTTCTTT.

The chain recombines TRBV2 with TRBJ2-1, with D tentatively TRBD2 (6 bases). Germline-derived CDR1 and CDR2 are SNHLY and FYNNEI. The CDR3 consists of 12 residues. V lost 8 bases, J lost 5 bases, and 10 bases lay in between. The DNA for the CDR3 is TGTGCCAGCCAGGGACTCCACAATGAGCAGTTCTTC. Encoded protein: CASQGLHNEQFF.

The genes are TRBV29-1 and TRBJ2-3; 8 bases match TRBD2. The V gene end was trimmed by 6 bases and the J gene end by 0 bases; junction bases not matched to a gene: 2. The CDR3 totals 13 residues. Germline CDR1 SQVTM, CDR2 ANQGSEA. CDR3 bases: TGCAGCGTAGCGGGAGCTAGCACAGATACGCAGTATTTT. This encodes CSVAGASTDTQYF.

V and J are TRBV4-3 and TRBJ1-2; 7 bases are shared with TRBD1. The CDR3 has 15 amino acids. In germline, CDR1 is LGHNA, CDR2 YSLEER. The J segment lost 8 bases and the V segment lost 0 bases, leaving 9 bases of the junction unmatched. CDR3 bases: TGCGCCAGCAGCCAAGAGGAGAGGGGGCAAAGGGGCTACACCTTC. Protein product: CASSQEERGQRGYTF.

J is TRBJ2-2 and V is TRBV19; D may be TRBD1 (6 bases). V lost 7 bases to trimming and J lost 7 bases, with 16 bases between them. CDR1 LNHDA and CDR2 SQIVND come from the germline V gene (reference sequence). CDR3 length: 14 residues. The CDR3 coding sequence is TGTGCCAGTATCCCATCGACAGGTCACGGGGAGCTGTTTTTT. Translating it yields CASIPSTGHGELFF.

The CDR3 bases are TGTGCCAGCAGCCGAGACGGACTAGCGGGAGGGCCAGGATCAGATACGCAGTATTTT. Amino acids: CASSRDGLAGGPGSDTQYF. The chain is built from TRBV7-2 and TRBJ2-3; TRBD2 matches at 15 bases. Germline trimming cut 5 bases from V and 4 bases from J; bases unmatched to any gene: 13. This CDR3 has 19 amino acids. Germline CDR1 SGHTA, CDR2 FQGNSA.

The chain uses TRBV4-2 and TRBJ2-5, with 9 bases aligning to TRBD1. There are 15 residues in the CDR3. Germline V gene lookup returns CDR1 LGHNA and CDR2 YNFKEQ. Trimming took 1 base from V and 5 from J; bases not matched to a gene: 5. The CDR3 spells CASSQGDRDPETQYF. CDR3 DNA sequence: TGTGCCAGCAGCCAAGGGGACAGGGATCCGGAGACCCAGTACTTC.